The rows below give T cell receptor beta chains drawn from one sample of a study of shared clonotypes between healthy human individuals. Sequencing was performed with immunoSEQ multiplex PCR; in TCRdb, only in-frame clones are kept and a portion is missing. Of about 460,000 clones listed, approximately 71% are singletons. Sequences were obtained from PBMCs. These receptors originate from a woman aged 40 to 50 in good health. Some clones in this sample may be carry-over from other donors' samples. The conserved cysteine and the conserved F or W are not part of the CDR3 here.

v_call: TRBV7-2
j_call: TRBJ2-7
cdr3_aa: ASSRDRAGSYEQY

v_call: TRBV5-1
j_call: TRBJ2-5
cdr3_aa: ASTSLAVGQETQY

v_call: TRBV5-1
j_call: TRBJ1-1
cdr3_aa: ASSDSGTGVVTEAF

v_call: TRBV7-9
j_call: TRBJ1-4
cdr3_aa: ASSLVGEKLF

v_call: TRBV5-1
j_call: TRBJ2-2
cdr3_aa: ASRSGADTGELF

v_call: TRBV10-3
j_call: TRBJ2-1
cdr3_aa: ATAPSLAQYNEQF

v_call: TRBV27
j_call: TRBJ2-7
cdr3_aa: ASSPTSGSYEQY

v_call: TRBV6-1
j_call: TRBJ2-7
cdr3_aa: ASSGVYPPYEQY

v_call: TRBV6-5
j_call: TRBJ2-2
cdr3_aa: ASSWGGGTGELF

v_call: TRBV7-2
j_call: TRBJ2-7
cdr3_aa: ASTIDRTSYEQY

v_call: TRBV5-4
j_call: TRBJ2-3
cdr3_aa: ASSLSTSGSPSTDTQY

v_call: TRBV5-4
j_call: TRBJ2-7
cdr3_aa: ASSSGLAGGGGEQY

v_call: TRBV7-2
j_call: TRBJ1-3
cdr3_aa: ASSWGDREDGNTIY

v_call: TRBV5-1
j_call: TRBJ2-7
cdr3_aa: ASSLALSGGRRIYEQY

v_call: TRBV7-8
j_call: TRBJ1-3
cdr3_aa: ASGNSLVPTYISGNTIY

v_call: TRBV2
j_call: TRBJ1-3
cdr3_aa: ASRGGSKYSGNTIY

v_call: TRBV4-1
j_call: TRBJ1-3
cdr3_aa: ASSPRGPGNTIY

v_call: TRBV4-3
j_call: TRBJ1-4
cdr3_aa: ASSQVGTTNEKLF

v_call: TRBV18
j_call: TRBJ2-7
cdr3_aa: ASSRMTSSSYEQY

v_call: TRBV5-8
j_call: TRBJ2-2
cdr3_aa: ASRTPGQGNTGELF

v_call: TRBV7-9
j_call: TRBJ2-5
cdr3_aa: ASSSRERRETQY

v_call: TRBV14
j_call: TRBJ2-1
cdr3_aa: ASSQRSGQNEQF